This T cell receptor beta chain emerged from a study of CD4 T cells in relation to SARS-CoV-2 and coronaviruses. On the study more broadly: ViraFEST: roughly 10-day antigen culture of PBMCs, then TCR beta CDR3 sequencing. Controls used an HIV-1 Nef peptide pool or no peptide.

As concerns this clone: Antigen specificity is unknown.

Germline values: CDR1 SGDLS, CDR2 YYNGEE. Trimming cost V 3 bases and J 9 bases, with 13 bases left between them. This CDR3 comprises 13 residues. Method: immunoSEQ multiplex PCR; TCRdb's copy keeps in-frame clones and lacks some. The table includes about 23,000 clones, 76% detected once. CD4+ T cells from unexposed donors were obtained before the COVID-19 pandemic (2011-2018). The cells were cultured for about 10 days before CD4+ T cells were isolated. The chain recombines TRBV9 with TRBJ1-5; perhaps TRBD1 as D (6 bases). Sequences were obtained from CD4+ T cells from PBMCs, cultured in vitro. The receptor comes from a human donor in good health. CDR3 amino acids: CASSGGTTGPQHF. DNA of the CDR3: TGTGCCAGCAGCGGTGGGACAACCGGGCCCCAGCATTTT.